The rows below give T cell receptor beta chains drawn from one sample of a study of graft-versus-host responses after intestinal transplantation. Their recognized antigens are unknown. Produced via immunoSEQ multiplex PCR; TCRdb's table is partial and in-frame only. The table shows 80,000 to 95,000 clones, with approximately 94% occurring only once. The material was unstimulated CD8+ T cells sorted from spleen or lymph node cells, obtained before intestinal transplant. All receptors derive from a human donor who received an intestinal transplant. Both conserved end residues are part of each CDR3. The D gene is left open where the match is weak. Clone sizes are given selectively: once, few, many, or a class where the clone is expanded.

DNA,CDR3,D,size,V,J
TGTGCCAGCAGCCACACAGGGGGTGAGCAGTACTTC,CASSHTGGEQYF,TRBD1,NA,TRBV13,TRBJ2-7
TGTGCCAGCAGCTTAGGAGAGACAGCTTGGGGTGAGCAGTTCTTC,CASSLGETAWGEQFF,NA,NA,TRBV7-9,TRBJ2-1
TGTGCCAGCAGTGATCTAACAGGGGGCTACAATGAGCAGTTCTTC,CASSDLTGGYNEQFF,TRBD1,NA,TRBV6-1,TRBJ2-1
TGTGCTAGTGGGGGCCTAGCGGGGATTAATAGCTCCTACAATGAGCAGTTCTTC,CASGGLAGINSSYNEQFF,TRBD2,NA,TRBV12-5,TRBJ2-1
TGTGCCAGCAGTTACGCAGGGAACGCTGAAAAACTGTTTTTT,CASSYAGNAEKLFF,NA,NA,TRBV6-6,TRBJ1-4
TGTGCCAGCAGCCCACGACCAAACAGGGGGCCTAGCAATCAGCCCCAGCATTTT,CASSPRPNRGPSNQPQHF,NA,NA,TRBV21-1,TRBJ1-5
TGTGCCAGCAGTACAGGGGGCAATCAGCCCCAGCATTTT,CASSTGGNQPQHF,TRBD1,NA,TRBV7-9,TRBJ1-5
TGTGCCAGCAGCCAAGCCCAGACAGTCCCTGGCTACACCTTC,CASSQAQTVPGYTF,NA,NA,TRBV16,TRBJ1-2
TGTGCCAGCAGCCTGCGGGGGAGGGGAGAGACCCAGTACTTC,CASSLRGRGETQYF,TRBD2,NA,TRBV27,TRBJ2-5
TGTGCCAGTAGTATAGGTCTAGCCGGCTACAATGAGCAGTTCTTC,CASSIGLAGYNEQFF,NA,NA,TRBV19,TRBJ2-1
TGTGCCAGCTCACCACCGCCGGGGGTCCCCAACGAGCAGTACTTC,CASSPPPGVPNEQYF,NA,NA,TRBV18,TRBJ2-7
TGTGCCAGCAGCTGGACAGGGTCTGGAAACACCATATATTTT,CASSWTGSGNTIYF,TRBD1,once,TRBV7-2,TRBJ1-3
TGCGCCAGCAGCCGAGACAGGGGGTTCCAGCCCCAGCATTTT,CASSRDRGFQPQHF,TRBD1,NA,TRBV4-1,TRBJ1-5
TGTGCCAGTAGTCTGGGACTAGCGGGGGGGAATGAGCAGTTCTTC,CASSLGLAGGNEQFF,TRBD2,NA,TRBV19,TRBJ2-1
TGTGCCAGCTCAGAAAATAGCGGGCCTTTAGACACGCAGTATTTT,CASSENSGPLDTQYF,TRBD2,NA,TRBV18,TRBJ2-3
TGTGCCAGCAGCACCCGACAGGGGGTGGGCACTGAAGCTTTCTTT,CASSTRQGVGTEAFF,TRBD1,NA,TRBV13,TRBJ1-1
TGTGCCAGCAGCGTAGGGAGAGAACTGTTTTTT,CASSVGRELFF,NA,few,TRBV9,TRBJ1-4
TGTGCCAGCAGTTGGACACCGAACACTGAAGCTTTCTTT,CASSWTPNTEAFF,NA,NA,TRBV2,TRBJ1-1
TGTGCCAGCAGTCCAGAATCCTCCTACGAGCAGTACTTC,CASSPESSYEQYF,NA,NA,TRBV5-8,TRBJ2-7
TGTGCCAGCTCATTAACGGAGCGGGGGACTCTTTCCTCCTACAATGAGCAGTTCTTC,CASSLTERGTLSSYNEQFF,TRBD2,NA,TRBV18,TRBJ2-1
TGTGCCAGCAGCCCATGGGCCGTGGTAGCGGAATTATCTGGGGCCAACGTCCTGACTTTC,CASSPWAVVAELSGANVLTF,NA,NA,TRBV7-8,TRBJ2-6
TGTGCCAGCAGCTTAGCGGGGGAACAGGGGCACCACTCTGGAAACACCATATATTTT,CASSLAGEQGHHSGNTIYF,TRBD1,once,TRBV7-9,TRBJ1-3
TGCGCCAGCAGCACCTACGCCGGGACAGGGGGGTTCAATGAGCAGTTCTTC,CASSTYAGTGGFNEQFF,TRBD1,NA,TRBV4-3,TRBJ2-1
TGTGCCTGGAGTGTATTAGCGGGGTCCACAGATACGCAGTATTTT,CAWSVLAGSTDTQYF,TRBD2,NA,TRBV30,TRBJ2-3
TGTGCCAGCAGGAACGAGCGGCTAGCGGGGGGGCCAATTACCTACGAGCAGTACTTC,CASRNERLAGGPITYEQYF,TRBD2,NA,TRBV11-2,TRBJ2-7
TGTGCCAGCAGCGTAAGCGGTTCTAGCACAGATACGCAGTATTTT,CASSVSGSSTDTQYF,NA,NA,TRBV9,TRBJ2-3
TGCGCCAGCAGTGAGTCGACAGGTGTAGATACGCAGTATTTT,CASSESTGVDTQYF,NA,once,TRBV10-1,TRBJ2-3
TGTGCCAGCAGCGCTCCGGGACAGGGATTATCACCCCTCCACTTT,CASSAPGQGLSPLHF,TRBD1,NA,TRBV9,TRBJ1-6
TGTGCCAGCAGCTTAGATCGGGGCTCCTACGAGCAGTACTTC,CASSLDRGSYEQYF,NA,NA,TRBV11-2,TRBJ2-7
TGTGCCACGTCTCAGGGGTTTCCCTCTGAAGCTTTCTTT,CATSQGFPSEAFF,NA,few,TRBV10-3,TRBJ1-1
TGTGCCAGCAGAACTCTAGCGGGGGGGCTTACAGATACGCAGTATTTT,CASRTLAGGLTDTQYF,TRBD2,NA,TRBV11-2,TRBJ2-3
TGTGCCAGCAGCGTAGGGGGGGCAGGGGGTTATGGCGGGGAGCTGTTTTTT,CASSVGGAGGYGGELFF,NA,NA,TRBV9,TRBJ2-2
TGCGCCAGCAGCCAAGGGACTAGCATGGCCAATGAGCAGTTCTTC,CASSQGTSMANEQFF,TRBD2,NA,TRBV4-3,TRBJ2-1
TGTGCCAGTAAACAGGGGGCTGGAAACACCATATATTTT,CASKQGAGNTIYF,TRBD1,NA,TRBV27,TRBJ1-3
TGTGCCAGCAGCTTAGCGCCTGGACTAGCGGGGGGAGGCACAGATACGCAGTATTTT,CASSLAPGLAGGGTDTQYF,TRBD2,NA,TRBV7-6,TRBJ2-3
TGTGCCAGCAGGACCTCAACAGTAATCATGAACACTGAAGCTTTCTTT,CASRTSTVIMNTEAFF,NA,NA,TRBV5-6,TRBJ1-1
TGTGCCAGCAGAGCAGACTTAGTTTCCGGGGAGCTGTTTTTT,CASRADLVSGELFF,NA,NA,TRBV9,TRBJ2-2
TGTGCCAGCAGCCGATTTTTTGGGACAGAAGCGGCAACTAATGAAAAACTGTTTTTT,CASSRFFGTEAATNEKLFF,TRBD1,NA,TRBV7-6,TRBJ1-4
TGTGCCAGCAGCTGGGAAACGACAGGGGGCATGGAGACCCAGTACTTC,CASSWETTGGMETQYF,TRBD1,NA,TRBV13,TRBJ2-5
TGTGCCAGCAGTTACTCGACGCGGGAATGGACTGAAGCTTTCTTT,CASSYSTREWTEAFF,NA,NA,TRBV6-5,TRBJ1-1
TGCGCCAGCAGCGAAGGGGGACTAGCGGGGGACACAGATACGCAGTATTTT,CASSEGGLAGDTDTQYF,TRBD2,NA,TRBV4-3,TRBJ2-3
TGTGCCACCAGCCCTAACAGTGGGGCCTTCCAAGAGACCCAGTACTTC,CATSPNSGAFQETQYF,NA,NA,TRBV15,TRBJ2-5
TGTGCCAGCAGTTTGTCCCTTCGGGACAGACAGCAGTACTTC,CASSLSLRDRQQYF,TRBD1,NA,TRBV7-9,TRBJ2-7
TGTGCCAGCAGTCCCCGGGGGGGCGGGACTTTTGGCAATGAGCAGTTCTTC,CASSPRGGGTFGNEQFF,TRBD2,few,TRBV27,TRBJ2-1
TGCGCCAGCAGCCAATTATCGAGCGGGGGGGCCTCAGATACGCAGTATTTT,CASSQLSSGGASDTQYF,TRBD2,NA,TRBV4-3,TRBJ2-3
TGTGCCAGCAGCTTACCTCCACACATCAACAATGAGCAGTTCTTC,CASSLPPHINNEQFF,NA,NA,TRBV11-3,TRBJ2-1
TGTGCCAGCAGTAAAATCCGGGACAGCCTTAACTATGGCTACACCTTC,CASSKIRDSLNYGYTF,TRBD1,NA,TRBV7-9,TRBJ1-2
TGTGCCAGCAGCGGGGACACCAACACTGAAGCTTTCTTT,CASSGDTNTEAFF,NA,NA,TRBV6-5,TRBJ1-1
TGTGCCTGGAGTGTAGAGAGAGGGAAACTGTTTTTT,CAWSVERGKLFF,NA,NA,TRBV30,TRBJ1-4
TGCGCCAGCAGTGAGTCGATATCCCTTAGTTCGGACAGGGTGATAGATACGCAGTATTTT,CASSESISLSSDRVIDTQYF,TRBD1,NA,TRBV10-1,TRBJ2-3